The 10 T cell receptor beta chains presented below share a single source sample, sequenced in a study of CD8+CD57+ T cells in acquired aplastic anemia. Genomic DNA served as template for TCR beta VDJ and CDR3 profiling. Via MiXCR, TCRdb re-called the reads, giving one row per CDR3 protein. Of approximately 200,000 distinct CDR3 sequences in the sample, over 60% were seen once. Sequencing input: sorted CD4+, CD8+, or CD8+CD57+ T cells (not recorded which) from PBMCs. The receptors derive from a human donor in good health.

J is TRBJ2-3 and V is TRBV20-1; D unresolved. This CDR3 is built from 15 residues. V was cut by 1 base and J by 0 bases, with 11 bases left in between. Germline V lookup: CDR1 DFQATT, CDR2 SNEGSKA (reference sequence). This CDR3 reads CSARASWESTDTQYF. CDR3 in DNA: TGCAGTGCTAGAGCTTCGTGGGAAAGCACAGATACGCAGTATTTT.

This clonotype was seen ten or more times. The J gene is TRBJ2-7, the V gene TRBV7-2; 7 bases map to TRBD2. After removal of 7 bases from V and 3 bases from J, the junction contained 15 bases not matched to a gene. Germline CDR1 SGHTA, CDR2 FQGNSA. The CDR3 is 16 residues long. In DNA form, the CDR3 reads TGTGCCAGCAACGGGGGGAGCGGGAACTCTTACTACGAGCAGTACTTC. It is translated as CASNGGSGNSYYEQYF.

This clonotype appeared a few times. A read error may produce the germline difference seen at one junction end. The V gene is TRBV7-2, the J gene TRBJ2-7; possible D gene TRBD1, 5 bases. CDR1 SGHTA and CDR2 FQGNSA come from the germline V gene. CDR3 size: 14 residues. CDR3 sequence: CASTLVSGTYEQYF. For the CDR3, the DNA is TGTGCCAGCACCTTAGTGTCAGGGACCTACGAGCAGTACTTC.

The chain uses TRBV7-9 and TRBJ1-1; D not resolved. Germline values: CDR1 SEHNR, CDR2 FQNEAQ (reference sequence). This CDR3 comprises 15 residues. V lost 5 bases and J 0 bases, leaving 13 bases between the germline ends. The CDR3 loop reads CASSPSVVLNTEAFF. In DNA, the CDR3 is TGTGCCAGCAGCCCGAGTGTGGTCTTGAACACTGAAGCTTTCTTT.

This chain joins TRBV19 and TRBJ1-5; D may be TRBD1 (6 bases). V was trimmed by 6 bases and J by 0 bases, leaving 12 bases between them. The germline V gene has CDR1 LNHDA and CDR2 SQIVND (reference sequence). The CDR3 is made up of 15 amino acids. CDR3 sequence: CASRETGRSNQPQHF. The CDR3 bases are TGTGCCAGTAGAGAAACAGGGCGTAGCAATCAGCCCCAGCATTTT.

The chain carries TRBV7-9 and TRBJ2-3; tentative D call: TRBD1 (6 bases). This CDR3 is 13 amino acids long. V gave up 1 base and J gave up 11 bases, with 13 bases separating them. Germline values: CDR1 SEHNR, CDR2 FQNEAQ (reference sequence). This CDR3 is CASSLGGDNEQYF. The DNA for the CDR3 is TGTGCCAGCAGCTTAGGAGGGGACAATGAGCAGTATTTT.

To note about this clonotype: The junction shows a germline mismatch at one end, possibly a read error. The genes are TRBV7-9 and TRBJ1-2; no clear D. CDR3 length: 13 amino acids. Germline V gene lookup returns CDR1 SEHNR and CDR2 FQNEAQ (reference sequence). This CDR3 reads CASSHDPTYGYTF. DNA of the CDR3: TGCGCCAGCAGCCACGATCCCACCTATGGCTACACCTTC.

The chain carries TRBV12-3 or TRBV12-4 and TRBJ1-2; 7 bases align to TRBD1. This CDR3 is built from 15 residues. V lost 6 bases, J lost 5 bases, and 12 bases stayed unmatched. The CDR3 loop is CASSVGDSSGYGYTF. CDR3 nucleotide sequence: TGTGCCAGCAGCGTCGGGGACAGTTCGGGGTATGGCTACACCTTC.

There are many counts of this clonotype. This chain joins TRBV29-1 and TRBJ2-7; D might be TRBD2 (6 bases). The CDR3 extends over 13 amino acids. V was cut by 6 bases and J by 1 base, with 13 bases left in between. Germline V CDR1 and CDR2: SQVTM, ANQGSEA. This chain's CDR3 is CSVWSGGSYEQYF. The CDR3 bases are TGCAGCGTGTGGTCAGGAGGGTCCTACGAGCAGTACTTC.

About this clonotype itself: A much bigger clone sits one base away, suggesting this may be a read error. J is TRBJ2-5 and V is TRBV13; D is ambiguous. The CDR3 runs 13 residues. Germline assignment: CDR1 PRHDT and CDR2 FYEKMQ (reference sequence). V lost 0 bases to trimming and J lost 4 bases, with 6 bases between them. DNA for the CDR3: TGTGCCAGCAGCTTAGGGGCCGTAGAGACCCAGTACTTC. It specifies CASSLGAVETQYF.